The sequence of this T cell receptor beta chain was determined in a study of blood T cell repertoires in COVID-19. Data came from immunoSEQ multiplex PCR; TCRdb stores just in-frame clones and leaves some out. The table has tens of thousands of clones, around 83% seen once. The CDR3 runs to 14 residues. Germline CDR1 SGHVS, CDR2 FQNEAQ. V gave up 8 bases and J gave up 8 bases, with 19 bases separating them. This sequence joins TRBV7-8 and TRBJ2-1; possibly TRBD1 for D (6 bases). Sequences were obtained from peripheral blood. This sequence originates from a man between 60 and 75 years old with active COVID-19. The CDR3 loop is CASHAWVGADEQFF. CDR3 sequence (DNA): TGTGCCAGCCACGCCTGGGTGGGGGCGGATGAGCAGTTCTTC.